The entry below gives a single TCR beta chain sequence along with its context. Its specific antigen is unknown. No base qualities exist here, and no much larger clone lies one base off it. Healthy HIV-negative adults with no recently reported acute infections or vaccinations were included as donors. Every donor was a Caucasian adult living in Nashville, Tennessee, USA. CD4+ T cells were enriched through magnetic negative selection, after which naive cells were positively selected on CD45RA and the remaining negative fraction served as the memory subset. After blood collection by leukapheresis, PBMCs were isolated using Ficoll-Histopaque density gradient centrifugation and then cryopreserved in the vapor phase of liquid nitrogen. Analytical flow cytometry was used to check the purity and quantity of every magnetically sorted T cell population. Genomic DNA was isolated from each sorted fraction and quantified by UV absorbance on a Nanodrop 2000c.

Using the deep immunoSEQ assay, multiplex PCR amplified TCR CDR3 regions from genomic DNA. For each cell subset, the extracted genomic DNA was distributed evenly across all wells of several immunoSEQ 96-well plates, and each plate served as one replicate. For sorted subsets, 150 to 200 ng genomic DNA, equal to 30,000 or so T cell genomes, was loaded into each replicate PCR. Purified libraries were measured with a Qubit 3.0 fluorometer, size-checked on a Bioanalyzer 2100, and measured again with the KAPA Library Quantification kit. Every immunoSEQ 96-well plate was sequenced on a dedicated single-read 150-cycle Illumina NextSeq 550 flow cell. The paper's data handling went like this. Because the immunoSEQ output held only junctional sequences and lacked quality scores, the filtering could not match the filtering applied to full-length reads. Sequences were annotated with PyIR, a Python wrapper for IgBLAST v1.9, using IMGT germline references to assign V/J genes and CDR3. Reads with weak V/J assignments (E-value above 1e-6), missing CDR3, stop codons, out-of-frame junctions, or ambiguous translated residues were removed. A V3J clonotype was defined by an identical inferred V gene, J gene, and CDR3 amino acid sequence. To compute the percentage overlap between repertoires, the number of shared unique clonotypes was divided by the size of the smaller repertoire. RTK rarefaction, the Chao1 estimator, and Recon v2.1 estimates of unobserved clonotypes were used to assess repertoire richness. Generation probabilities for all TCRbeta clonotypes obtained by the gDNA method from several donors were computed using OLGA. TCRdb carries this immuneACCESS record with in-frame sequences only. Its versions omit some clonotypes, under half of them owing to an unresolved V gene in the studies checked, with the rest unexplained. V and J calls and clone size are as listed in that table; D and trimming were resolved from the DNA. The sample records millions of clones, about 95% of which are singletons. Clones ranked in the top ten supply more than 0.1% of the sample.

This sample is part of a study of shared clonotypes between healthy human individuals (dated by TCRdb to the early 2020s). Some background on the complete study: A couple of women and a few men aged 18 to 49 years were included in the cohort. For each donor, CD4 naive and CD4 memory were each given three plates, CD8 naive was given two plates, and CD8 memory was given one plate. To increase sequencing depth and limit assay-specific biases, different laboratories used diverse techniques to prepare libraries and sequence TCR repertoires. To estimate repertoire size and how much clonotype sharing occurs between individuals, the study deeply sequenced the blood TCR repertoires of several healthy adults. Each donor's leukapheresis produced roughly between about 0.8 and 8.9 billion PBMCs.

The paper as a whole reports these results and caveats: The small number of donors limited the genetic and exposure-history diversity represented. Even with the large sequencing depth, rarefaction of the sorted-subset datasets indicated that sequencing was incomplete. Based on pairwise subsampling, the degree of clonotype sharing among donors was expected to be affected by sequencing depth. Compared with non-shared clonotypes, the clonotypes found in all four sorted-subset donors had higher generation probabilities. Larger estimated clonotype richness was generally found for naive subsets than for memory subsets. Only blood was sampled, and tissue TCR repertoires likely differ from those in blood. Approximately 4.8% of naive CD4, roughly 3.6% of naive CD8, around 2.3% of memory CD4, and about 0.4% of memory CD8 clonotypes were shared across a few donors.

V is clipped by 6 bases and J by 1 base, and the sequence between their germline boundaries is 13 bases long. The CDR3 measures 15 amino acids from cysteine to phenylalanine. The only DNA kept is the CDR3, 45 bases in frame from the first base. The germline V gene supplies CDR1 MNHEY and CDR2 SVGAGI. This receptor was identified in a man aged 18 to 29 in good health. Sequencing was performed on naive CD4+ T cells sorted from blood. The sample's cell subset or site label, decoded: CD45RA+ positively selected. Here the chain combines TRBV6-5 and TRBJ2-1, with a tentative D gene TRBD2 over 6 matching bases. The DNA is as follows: TGTGCCAGCAGCCTGGGGACTGGGTCCTACAATGAGCAGTTCTTC. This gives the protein CASSLGTGSYNEQFF.